This T cell receptor beta chain was captured in a study of T-cell memory formation after mild COVID-19. Study overall: Across donors, TCR clusters were largely donor specific.

The V gene's germline CDR1 is SGHTA and CDR2 FQGNSA. The CDR3 spans 18 residues. V shed 2 bases and J shed 2 bases, with 21 bases lying between them. Details on this clonotype: As yet, its antigen is unknown.

Overall study findings and caveats: CD4+ contracting clones lay mainly in CM and EM, CD8+ ones in EMRA. Pre-infection memory already had some responding clones, implying cross-reactive memory joined.

5'RACE primed from the constant segment yielded TCR alpha and TCR beta cDNA libraries bearing sample barcodes and UMIs. From the 5' RACE reads, TCRdb called clonotypes with MiXCR, one entry per CDR3 protein. The repertoire holds under 350,000 distinct CDR3 sequences, with roughly 16% as singletons. The receptor was isolated from a man younger than 35 who had mild COVID-19 (a few samples of this study predate the infection). Cell type and time point are not known. Input material: PBMCs or a T cell subset sorted from them (not recorded which). V usage is TRBV7-2 and J usage is TRBJ2-5; D remains unclear. DNA of the CDR3: TGTGCCAGCAGCTTACTTCTTTCGAGGTCAAGGTTACAAGAGACCCAGTACTTC. Translating it yields CASSLLLSRSRLQETQYF. The whole variable domain, remainder taken from reference TRBV7-2 and TRBJ2-5, is GAGVSQSPSNKVTEKGKDVELRCDPISGHTALYWYRQSLGQGLEFLIYFQGNSAPDKSGLPSDRFSAERTGGSVSTLTIQRTQQEDSAVYLCASSLLLSRSRLQETQYFGPGTRLLVL.